This TCR beta chain was retrieved from a study of PD-1 blockade in classical Hodgkin lymphoma. The CDR3 covers 16 residues. Germline V gene lookup returns CDR1 SGDLS and CDR2 YYNGEE. V lost 1 base, J lost 10 bases, and 14 bases stayed unmatched. Patients all relapsed after autologous stem cell transplantation, and there was variation in brentuximab vedotin exposure. Assay used: immunoSEQ multiplex PCR; TCRdb lists only in-frame clones, some missing. The table shows about 46,000 clones, with about three quarters occurring only once. The sequencing here drew on peripheral blood mononuclear cells (PBMCs), taken at baseline. This receptor was taken from a human donor with classical Hodgkin lymphoma. The chain links TRBV9 to TRBJ1-3; TRBD1 matches 7 bases. The CDR3 loop reads CASSVMKGQLPGTIYF. CDR3 bases: TGTGCCAGCAGCGTAATGAAGGGACAGTTGCCAGGGACCATATATTTT.